These 6 T cell receptor beta chains originate from one sample sequenced in a study of blood T cell repertoires in COVID-19. Profiling relied on immunoSEQ multiplex PCR, and the TCRdb table lists in-frame clones only, not all of them. In the table there are 40,000 or so clones, 80% to 90% of which are singletons. Sequencing input: peripheral blood. The receptors here all came from a man aged 40-50 years with active COVID-19.

The rearrangement joins TRBV6-6 to TRBJ1-2; D may be TRBD1 (5 bases). The germline V gene has CDR1 MNHNY and CDR2 SVGAGI (reference sequence). The CDR3 runs to 12 residues. Trimming stripped 7 bases from V and 8 bases from J, with 14 bases between. CDR3 DNA sequence: TGTGCCAGCAATTCCCAGGGCTTAGGCTACACCTTC. It encodes CASNSQGLGYTF.

This chain links TRBV9 with TRBJ1-4; D perhaps matches TRBD1 (5 bases). V was trimmed by 0 bases and J by 0 bases, leaving 9 bases between them. The germline CDR1 and CDR2 sequences are SGDLS and YYNGEE. The CDR3 runs to 16 residues. In DNA form, the CDR3 reads TGTGCCAGCAGCGTAGAGTGGGGGGCAACTAATGAAAAACTGTTTTTT. Amino acids: CASSVEWGATNEKLFF.

This rearrangement joins TRBV19 to TRBJ2-2, with a weak D call TRBD2 (6 bases). The V gene's germline CDR1 is LNHDA and CDR2 SQIVND (reference sequence). The germline V and J ends were trimmed by 1 base and 6 bases, with 15 bases remaining between them. The CDR3 totals 16 residues. The DNA for the CDR3 is TGTGCCAGTAGTATAGGTGTGAGTGGCGGGGCCGGGGAGCTGTTTTTT. This encodes CASSIGVSGGAGELFF.

This clone was found once. The chain is built from TRBV11-3 and TRBJ2-2; TRBD1 aligns across 7 bases. The V and J ends lost 5 bases and 1 base, in that order; junction bases with no gene match: 7. This CDR3 spans 16 amino acids. CDR1 and CDR2 (germline): SGHNT, YENEEA. CDR3 in DNA: TGTGCCAGCAGCCCAGGGGGACGGGGGAACACCGGGGAGCTGTTTTTT. Translating gives CASSPGGRGNTGELFF. The whole variable domain, remainder taken from reference TRBV11-3 and TRBJ2-2, is EAGVVQSPRYKIIEKKQPVAFWCNPISGHNTLYWYLQNLGQGPELLIRYENEEAVDDSQLPKDRFSAERLKGVDSTLKIQPAELGDSAVYLCASSPGGRGNTGELFFGEGSRLTVL.

V usage is TRBV28 and J usage is TRBJ1-1, with D perhaps TRBD1 (5 bases). The CDR3 is made up of 13 amino acids. Looked up from germline, CDR1 is MDHEN and CDR2 is SYDVKM. V was clipped by 8 bases and J by 0 bases, with 10 bases between them. The CDR3 here is CASGPRVNTEAFF. Here the CDR3 DNA reads TGTGCCAGCGGCCCCAGGGTGAACACTGAAGCTTTCTTT.

V is TRBV3-1 (or the pseudogene TRBV3-2) and J is TRBJ2-7; 8 bases map to TRBD2. V was pared by 4 bases and J by 5 bases, with 4 bases of the junction left unmatched. Germline CDR1 reads LGHDT; CDR2 reads YNNKEL (reference sequence). The CDR3 has 13 residues. In nucleotides, the CDR3 is TGTGCCAGCAGCCTACGGGAGGGCCACGAGCAGTACTTC. The encoded protein is CASSLREGHEQYF.